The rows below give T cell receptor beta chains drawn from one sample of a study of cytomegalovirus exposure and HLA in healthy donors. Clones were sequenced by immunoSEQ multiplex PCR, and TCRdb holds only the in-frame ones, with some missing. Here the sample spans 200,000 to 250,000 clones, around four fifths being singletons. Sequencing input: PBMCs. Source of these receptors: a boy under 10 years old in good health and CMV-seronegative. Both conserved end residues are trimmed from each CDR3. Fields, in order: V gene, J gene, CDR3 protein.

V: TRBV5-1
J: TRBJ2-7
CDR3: ASSLDRVGAYEQY

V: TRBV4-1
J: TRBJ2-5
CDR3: ASSQEIAGGQETQY

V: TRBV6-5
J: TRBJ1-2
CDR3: ASSYSLDSDGYT

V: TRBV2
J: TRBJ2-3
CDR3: ASTQDTDTQY

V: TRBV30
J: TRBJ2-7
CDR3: AWSSPWREQY

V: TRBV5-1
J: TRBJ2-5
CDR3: ASSLGVAKETQY

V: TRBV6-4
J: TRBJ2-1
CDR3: ASSERERGGTYNEQF

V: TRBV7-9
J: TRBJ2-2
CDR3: ASSLGGTGELF

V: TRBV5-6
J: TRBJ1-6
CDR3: ASSLAGAHFNSPLH

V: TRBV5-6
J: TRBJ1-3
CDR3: ASSLYVGVMSSGNTIY

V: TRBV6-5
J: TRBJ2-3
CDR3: ASSTGASRLDTQY